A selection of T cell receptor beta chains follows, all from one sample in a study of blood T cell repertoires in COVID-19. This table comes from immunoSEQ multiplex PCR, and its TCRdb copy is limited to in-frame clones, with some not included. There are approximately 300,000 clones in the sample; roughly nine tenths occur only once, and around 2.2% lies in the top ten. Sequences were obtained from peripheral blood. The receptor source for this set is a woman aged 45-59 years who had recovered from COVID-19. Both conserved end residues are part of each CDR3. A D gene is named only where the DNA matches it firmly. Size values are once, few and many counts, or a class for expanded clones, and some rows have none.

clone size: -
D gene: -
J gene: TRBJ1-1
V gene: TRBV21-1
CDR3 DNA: TGTGCCAGCAGCAAAAGTCTACCTAAAAATCGTCGACGGTGCCAAGGCAGACTTAACACTGAAGCTTTCTTT
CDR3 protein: CASSKSLPKNRRRCQGRLNTEAFF

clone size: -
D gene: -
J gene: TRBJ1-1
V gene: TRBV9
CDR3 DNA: TGTGCCAGCAGCGTATCGGCGGGCGGGACGACCGGAACTGAAGCTTTCTTT
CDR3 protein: CASSVSAGGTTGTEAFF

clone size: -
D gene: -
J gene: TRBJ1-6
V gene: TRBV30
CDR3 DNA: TGTGCCTCAGACGCCATGGGGGCTGGGTCACCCCTCCACTTT
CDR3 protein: CASDAMGAGSPLHF

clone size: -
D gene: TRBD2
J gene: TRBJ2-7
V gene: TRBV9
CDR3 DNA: TGTGCCAGCAGCGTCTCTATAGCGGGAGAGTACGAGCAGTACTTC
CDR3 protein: CASSVSIAGEYEQYF

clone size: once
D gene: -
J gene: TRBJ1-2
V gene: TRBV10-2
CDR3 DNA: TGCGCCAGCAGTGGCCAGAATGGCTACACCTTC
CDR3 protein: CASSGQNGYTF

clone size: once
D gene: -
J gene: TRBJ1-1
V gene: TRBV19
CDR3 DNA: TGTGCCAGTAGTTTCCGGGAGTCTGAAGCTTTCTTT
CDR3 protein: CASSFRESEAFF

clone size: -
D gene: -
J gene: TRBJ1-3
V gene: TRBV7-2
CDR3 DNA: TGTGCCAGCAGCTTAGCGGCGGGGGCTGGAAACACCATATATTTT
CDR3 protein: CASSLAAGAGNTIYF

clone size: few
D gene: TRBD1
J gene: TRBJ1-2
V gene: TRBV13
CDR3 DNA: TGTGCCAGCAGCTCTACCGGGACAGGGGGATTGGGCTACACCTTC
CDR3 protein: CASSSTGTGGLGYTF

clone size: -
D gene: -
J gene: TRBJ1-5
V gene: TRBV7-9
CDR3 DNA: TGTGCCAGCAGCTTAGGGGACAACAACCAGCCCCAGCATTTT
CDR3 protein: CASSLGDNNQPQHF

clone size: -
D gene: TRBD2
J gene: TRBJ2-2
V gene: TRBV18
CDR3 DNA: TGTGCCAGCTCACCCGGGACTAGCGGGAGGAGGACCGGGGAGCTGTTTTTT
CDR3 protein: CASSPGTSGRRTGELFF

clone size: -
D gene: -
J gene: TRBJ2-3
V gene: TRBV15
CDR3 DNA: TGTGCCACCAGCAGAGATTCACGGGAGTACACAGATACGCAGTATTTT
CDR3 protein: CATSRDSREYTDTQYF

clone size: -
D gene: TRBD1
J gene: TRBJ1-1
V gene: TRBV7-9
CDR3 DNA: TGTGCCAGCAGCTTAGGTCAGGGGGAGGCTTTCTTT
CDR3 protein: CASSLGQGEAFF

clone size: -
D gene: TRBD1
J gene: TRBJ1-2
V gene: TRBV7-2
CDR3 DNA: TGTGCCAGCAGCTCCAGGACAGGGAGCAGTGGCTACACCTTC
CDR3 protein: CASSSRTGSSGYTF

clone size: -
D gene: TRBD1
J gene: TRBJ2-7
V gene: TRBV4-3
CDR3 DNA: TGCGCCAGCAGCCAAGGACAGGGGAGCGAGCAGTACTTC
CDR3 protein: CASSQGQGSEQYF

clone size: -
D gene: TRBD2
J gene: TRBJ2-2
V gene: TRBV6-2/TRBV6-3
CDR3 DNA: TGTGCCAGCAGTCCCACCGGGACTAGCGGGAGAAGAACCGGGGAGCTGTTTTTT
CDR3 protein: CASSPTGTSGRRTGELFF

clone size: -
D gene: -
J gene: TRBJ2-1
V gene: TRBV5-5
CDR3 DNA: TGTGCCAGCAGCTTTAGGGACACGAGCTCCTACAATGAGCAGTTCTTC
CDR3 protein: CASSFRDTSSYNEQFF

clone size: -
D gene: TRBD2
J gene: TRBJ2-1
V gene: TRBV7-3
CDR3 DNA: TGTGCCAGCAGCCCCGGGACTACCAGGGAGCAGTTCTTC
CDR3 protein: CASSPGTTREQFF

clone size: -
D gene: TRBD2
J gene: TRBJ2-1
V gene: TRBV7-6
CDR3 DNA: TGTGCCAGCAGCACACTAGCGGTAATCTACAATGAGCAGTTCTTC
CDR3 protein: CASSTLAVIYNEQFF

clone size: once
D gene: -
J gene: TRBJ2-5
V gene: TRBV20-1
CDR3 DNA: TGCAGTGCTAGCCTCGTGACCCAGTACTTC
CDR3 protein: CSASLVTQYF

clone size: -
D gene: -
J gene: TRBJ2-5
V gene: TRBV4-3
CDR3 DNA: TGCGCCAGCAGCCACGAAAAACAGGGTTCGGCCCAGTACTTC
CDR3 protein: CASSHEKQGSAQYF

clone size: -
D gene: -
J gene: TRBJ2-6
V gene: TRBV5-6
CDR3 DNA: TGTGCCAGCAGCCTGGTAGGGGCTGGGGCCAACGTCCTGACTTTC
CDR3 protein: CASSLVGAGANVLTF

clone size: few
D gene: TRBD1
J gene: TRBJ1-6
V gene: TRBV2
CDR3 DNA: TGTGCCAGCCTTAAGACAGGGCAAAGATATAATTCACCCCTCCACTTT
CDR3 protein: CASLKTGQRYNSPLHF

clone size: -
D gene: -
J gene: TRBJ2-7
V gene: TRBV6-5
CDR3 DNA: TGTGCCAGCAGTTTGGGGCCGATTCCCTACGAGCAGTACTTC
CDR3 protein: CASSLGPIPYEQYF

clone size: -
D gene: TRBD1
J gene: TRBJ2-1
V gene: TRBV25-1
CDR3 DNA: TGTGCCAGCACCTACAGGGGGCGAAACAATGAGCAGTTCTTC
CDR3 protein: CASTYRGRNNEQFF

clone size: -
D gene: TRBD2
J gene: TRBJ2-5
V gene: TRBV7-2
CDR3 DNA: TGTGCCAGCAGCTTAGTGCCGGGGACTAGCGGGGGGGCCGGAGAGACCCAGTACTTC
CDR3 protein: CASSLVPGTSGGAGETQYF

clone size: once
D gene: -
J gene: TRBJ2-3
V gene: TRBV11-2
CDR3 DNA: TGTGCCAGCAGCTTAGTGGGGAGGCTCACAGATACGCAGTATTTT
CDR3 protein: CASSLVGRLTDTQYF